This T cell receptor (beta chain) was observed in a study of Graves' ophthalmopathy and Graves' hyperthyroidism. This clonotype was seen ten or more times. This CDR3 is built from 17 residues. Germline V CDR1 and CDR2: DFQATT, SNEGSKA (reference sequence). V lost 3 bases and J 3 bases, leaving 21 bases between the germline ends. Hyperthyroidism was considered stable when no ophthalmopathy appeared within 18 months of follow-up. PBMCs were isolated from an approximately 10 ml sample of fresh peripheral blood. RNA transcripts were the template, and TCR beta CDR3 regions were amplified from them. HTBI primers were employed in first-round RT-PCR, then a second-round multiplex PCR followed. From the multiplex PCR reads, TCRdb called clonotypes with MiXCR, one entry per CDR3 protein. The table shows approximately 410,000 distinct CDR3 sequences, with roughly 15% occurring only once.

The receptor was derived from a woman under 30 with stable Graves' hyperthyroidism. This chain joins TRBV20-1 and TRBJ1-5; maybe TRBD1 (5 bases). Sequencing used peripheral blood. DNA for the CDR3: TGCAGTGCTAGTCAGGGTCCTCCTAGATCCTTCAATCAGCCCCAGCATTTT. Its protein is CSASQGPPRSFNQPQHF.